A single T cell receptor beta chain is shown here with its context. The data belong to a study of blood T cell repertoires in COVID-19. Across the study: Italy, Spain and the United States were the sources of the convalescent and acute COVID-19 samples. PBMCs, B-cell-depleted T cells, or T cells were the source of the cDNA or gDNA that made up the material.

The CDR3 contains 13 residues. Germline V gene sequence: CDR1 GTSNPN, CDR2 SVGIG (reference sequence). The V gene lost 0 bases and the J gene lost 9 bases, with 12 bases spanning the gap. How the authors handled the data: From reference gene primer amplification, estimates of nucleated cell counts were derived. Sequencing was performed with immunoSEQ multiplex PCR; in TCRdb, only in-frame clones are kept and a portion is missing. V, J and clone size are taken as reported in that table, and D and trimming were inferred from the DNA itself. Of hundreds of thousands of clones in the sample, roughly nine tenths were seen once.

The chain joins TRBV30 to TRBJ1-5; D gene ambiguous. The source of this sequence is a man in his forties with acute or convalescent COVID-19. The source material was peripheral blood. This chain's CDR3 is CAWSVHGVGPQHF. DNA of the CDR3: TGTGCCTGGAGTGTACACGGGGTTGGGCCCCAGCATTTT.